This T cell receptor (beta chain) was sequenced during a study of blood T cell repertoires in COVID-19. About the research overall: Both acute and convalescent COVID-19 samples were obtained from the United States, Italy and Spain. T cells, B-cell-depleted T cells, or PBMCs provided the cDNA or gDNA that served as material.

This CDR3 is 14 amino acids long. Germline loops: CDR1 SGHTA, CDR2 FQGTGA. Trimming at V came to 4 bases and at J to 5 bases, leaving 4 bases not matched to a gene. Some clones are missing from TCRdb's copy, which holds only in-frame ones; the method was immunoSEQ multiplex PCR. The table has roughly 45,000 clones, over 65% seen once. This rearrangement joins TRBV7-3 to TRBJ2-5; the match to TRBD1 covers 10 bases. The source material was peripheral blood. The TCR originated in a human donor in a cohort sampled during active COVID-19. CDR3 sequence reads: CASSSTGGRETQYF. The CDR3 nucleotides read TGTGCCAGCAGCTCGACAGGGGGCCGGGAGACCCAGTACTTC.